This TCR beta chain was captured by sequencing in a study of blood T cell repertoires in COVID-19. CDR1 SGDLS and CDR2 YYNGEE come from the germline V gene. Trimming left V 0 bases short and J 2 bases short, with 11 bases between. The CDR3 has 15 residues. Using immunoSEQ multiplex PCR, the repertoire was profiled, and TCRdb retains in-frame clones only, with some absent. The sample lists 150,000 to 180,000 clones; about 88% were seen once. This TCR came from a man over 45 who had recovered from COVID-19. V gene TRBV9 combines with J gene TRBJ2-5; TRBD1 is a possible D gene (5 bases). Sequencing was carried out using PBMCs or T cells enriched from blood (not recorded which). CDR3: CASSVVQGGQETQYF. DNA for the CDR3: TGTGCCAGCAGCGTAGTGCAGGGTGGGCAAGAGACCCAGTACTTC.